The 19 T cell receptor beta chains reported below all come from one sample, sequenced in a study of T cells in Graves' hyperthyroidism and ophthalmopathy. Template material for amplifying TCR beta CDR3 regions consisted of RNA transcripts. First-round RT-PCR with HTBI primers amplified the TCR CDR3 region. In TCRdb, the multiplex PCR reads were re-called with MiXCR into one record per CDR3 protein. This table has about 720,000 distinct CDR3 sequences, around 20% appearing once. The specimen was blood. All receptors derive from a woman between 45 and 60 years old with Graves' hyperthyroidism that later progressed to Graves' ophthalmopathy.

This clonotype was found many times. The V and J genes are TRBV6-5 and TRBJ1-2; 10 bases match TRBD1. The CDR3 spans 14 residues. Germline V gene lookup returns CDR1 MNHEY and CDR2 SVGAGI. V was pared by 2 bases and J by 10 bases, with 7 bases of the junction left unmatched. The CDR3 DNA is TGTGCCAGCAGTTACAACCGGGACAGGGGTGCCTACACCTTC. Translated, it gives CASSYNRDRGAYTF.

The DNA for the CDR3 is TGTGCCAGCAGTGATGGGTTCACAGATACGCAGTATTTT. The encoded protein is CASSDGFTDTQYF. The genes are TRBV25-1 and TRBJ2-3; D is ambiguous. This CDR3 is built from 13 residues. Trimming left V 3 bases short and J 2 bases short, with 6 bases between. Looked up from germline, CDR1 is MGHDK and CDR2 is SYGVNS.

This clonotype was counted only a few times. J is TRBJ2-2 and V is TRBV6-5; TRBD2 matches 8 bases. CDR1 MNHEY and CDR2 SVGAGI come from the germline V gene. Trimming cost V 0 bases and J 4 bases; bases outside gene matches: 4. This CDR3 has 16 residues. CDR3 DNA: TGTGCCAGCAGTTACTCACGGGGGGGCAGCACCGGGGAGCTGTTTTTT. This gives the protein CASSYSRGGSTGELFF.

This clonotype was recorded many times. This chain connects TRBV3-1 to TRBJ1-1; TRBD1 might be the D (6 bases). From germline, CDR1 is LGHDT and CDR2 YNNKEL (reference sequence). Trimming took off 5 bases at V and 8 bases at J, with 15 bases between the two ends. The CDR3 is made up of 13 amino acids. Here the CDR3 DNA reads TGTGCCAGCAGCTGGACAGCCGCGTCGGAAGCTTTCTTT. Its protein is CASSWTAASEAFF.

This clonotype was seen more than once but under ten times. The CDR3 nucleotides read TGCAGCGTTGAAGACAGACTCAATGAGCAGTTCTTC. Amino acid sequence: CSVEDRLNEQFF. The chain links TRBV29-1 to TRBJ2-1; no clear D gene. Germline-derived CDR1 and CDR2 are SQVTM and ANQGSEA. There are 12 residues in the CDR3. V lost 0 bases, J lost 6 bases, and 6 bases lay in between.

This clonotype came up a few times. V gene TRBV20-1 combines with J gene TRBJ2-7, with D hard to call. The CDR3 covers 13 residues. CDR1 and CDR2 (germline): DFQATT, SNEGSKA (reference sequence). Deletions cut 6 bases from V and 5 bases from J, with 17 bases between. Written as DNA, the CDR3 is TGCAGTGCCAGACGCCGAAGGCTCGACGAGCAGTACTTC. It specifies CSARRRRLDEQYF.

The rearrangement uses TRBV5-1 and TRBJ1-1; D remains unclear. The CDR3 totals 17 residues. Trimming shortened V by 0 bases and J by 1 base, and 16 bases separated the two germline ends. CDR1 is SGHRS and CDR2 is YFSETQ in the germline V gene. CDR3 DNA: TGCGCCAGCAGCTTGGGAGTCATCAGCACCGGGAACACTGAAGCTTTCTTT. Translation: CASSLGVISTGNTEAFF. Full variable domain (outside the CDR3, taken from reference TRBV5-1 and TRBJ1-1): KAGVTQTPRYLIKTRGQQVTLSCSPISGHRSVSWYQQTPGQGLQFLFEYFSETQRNKGNFPGRFSGRQFSNSRSEMNVSTLELGDSALYLCASSLGVISTGNTEAFFGQGTRLTVV.

This clonotype has a count of ten or more. The rearrangement joins TRBV2 to TRBJ1-1; no reliable D call. The CDR3 contains 14 residues. Trimming removed 5 bases from V and 1 base from J, with 11 bases in between. Germline V gene lookup returns CDR1 SNHLY and CDR2 FYNNEI. The CDR3 here is CASSYHTGNTEAFF. The CDR3 nucleotides read TGTGCCAGCAGTTACCATACTGGGAACACTGAAGCTTTCTTT. Full variable domain (outside the CDR3, taken from reference TRBV2 and TRBJ1-1): EPEVTQTPSHQVTQMGQEVILRCVPISNHLYFYWYRQILGQKVEFLVSFYNNEISEKSEIFDDQFSVERPDGSNFTLKIRSTKLEDSAMYFCASSYHTGNTEAFFGQGTRLTVV.

The chain is built from TRBV18 and TRBJ1-3; tentatively, D is TRBD1 (6 bases). Germline assignment: CDR1 KGHSH and CDR2 LQKENI. Deletions cut 4 bases from V and 4 bases from J, with 20 bases between. The CDR3 contains 17 residues. For the CDR3, the DNA is TGTGCCAGCTCACGCTGGCAGGACAGCCCAGTGGGAAACACCATATATTTT. Translating it yields CASSRWQDSPVGNTIYF.

The chain employs TRBV9 and TRBJ2-7; 7 nucleotides match TRBD1. Germline V gives CDR1 SGDLS, CDR2 YYNGEE. CDR3 length equals 14 residues. Losses at the gene ends were 1 base for V and 6 bases for J; bases not matched to a gene: 7. CDR3: CASSVRQGEGEQYF. The DNA for the CDR3 is TGTGCCAGCAGCGTACGACAGGGAGAGGGCGAGCAGTACTTC.

J is TRBJ1-5 and V is TRBV19, with D hard to call. The V end lost 7 bases, the J end lost 0 bases, and 16 bases lay between the germline ends. Germline values: CDR1 LNHDA, CDR2 SQIVND (reference sequence). The CDR3 sequence is 16 residues long. CDR3 sequence (DNA): TGTGCCAGTACCCCGGAAATCAGCTATAGCAATCAGCCCCAGCATTTT. It specifies CASTPEISYSNQPQHF.

Ten or more counts support this clonotype. The chain recombines TRBV3-1 with TRBJ1-1, with a tentative D call TRBD1 (6 bases). V shed 3 bases and J shed 5 bases, with 16 bases lying between them. The V gene's germline CDR1 is LGHDT and CDR2 YNNKEL (reference sequence). The CDR3 consists of 15 residues. DNA for the CDR3: TGTGCCAGCAGCCACATACGGGACATACGGACTGAAGCTTTCTTT. Its protein product is CASSHIRDIRTEAFF.

V is TRBV6-5 and J is TRBJ2-7, with 9 positions matching TRBD1. The CDR3 spans 15 residues. V gave up 0 bases and J gave up 5 bases; unmatched junction bases: 5. Germline V gene lookup returns CDR1 MNHEY and CDR2 SVGAGI. The CDR3 DNA reads TGTGCCAGCAGTTACTCGAGGGACAGGGAGGACGAGCAGTACTTC. This gives the protein CASSYSRDREDEQYF.

There are many counts of this clonotype. The V gene is TRBV6-1, the J gene TRBJ2-7; D ambiguous. The CDR3 contains 11 residues. Germline V gene lookup returns CDR1 MNHNS and CDR2 SASEGT. Trimming left V 7 bases short and J 3 bases short, with 7 bases between. The CDR3 protein is CASKVGYEQYF. CDR3 nucleotide sequence: TGTGCCAGCAAGGTTGGCTACGAGCAGTACTTC.

This chain connects TRBV12-3 or TRBV12-4 to TRBJ1-5, with D possibly being TRBD1 (5 bases). The CDR3 has 15 residues. Trimming cost V 3 bases and J 4 bases, with 13 bases left between them. For the CDR3, the DNA is TGTGCCAGCAGTTTTTCCTCTCGACAGAATCAGCCCCAGCATTTT. Its protein product is CASSFSSRQNQPQHF.

In its sample, this clonotype was seen a few times. The chain links TRBV7-2 to TRBJ2-5; TRBD1 is a possible D gene (5 bases). V dropped 6 bases and J dropped 5 bases, with 13 bases sitting between them. The CDR3 consists of 13 residues. The germline V gene encodes CDR1 SGHTA and CDR2 FQGNSA. CDR3 in DNA: TGTGCCAGCAGGCGTAACGCAGGGGAGACCCAGTACTTC. It specifies CASRRNAGETQYF. The full variable domain, rest sourced from reference TRBV7-2 and TRBJ2-5, is GAGVSQSPSNKVTEKGKDVELRCDPISGHTALYWYRQSLGQGLEFLIYFQGNSAPDKSGLPSDRFSAERTGGSVSTLTIQRTQQEDSAVYLCASRRNAGETQYFGPGTRLLVL.

This clonotype occurred a few times. The chain is built from TRBV20-1 and TRBJ1-1, with a possible D match to TRBD1 (5 bases). Germline lookup yields CDR1 DFQATT and CDR2 SNEGSKA (reference sequence). The CDR3 covers 13 residues. Trimming removed 6 bases from V and 5 bases from J, with 16 bases in between. CDR3 loop: CSAPVGGRTEAFF. The CDR3 DNA reads TGCAGTGCGCCCGTGGGGGGTAGAACTGAAGCTTTCTTT.

CDR3 DNA sequence: TGCAGTGCTAGAGGACACACAAAGGTCTACGAGCAGTACTTC. Translated: CSARGHTKVYEQYF. V and J are TRBV20-1 and TRBJ2-7; no reliable D call. The CDR3 has 14 amino acids. Germline V gene lookup returns CDR1 DFQATT and CDR2 SNEGSKA (reference sequence). The V and J ends lost 1 base and 3 bases respectively, with 13 bases between them.

The chain combines TRBV6-1 with TRBJ1-5, with a weak D call TRBD1 (6 bases). V dropped 5 bases and J dropped 3 bases, with 14 bases sitting between them. Germline lookup yields CDR1 MNHNS and CDR2 SASEGT. This CDR3 spans 15 amino acids. The chain's CDR3 is CASSRRWGANQPQHF. Here the CDR3 DNA reads TGTGCCAGCAGTAGACGGTGGGGGGCCAATCAGCCCCAGCATTTT.